Each of the 18 T cell receptor beta chains below was sequenced from the same sample in a study of neoadjuvant nivolumab and ipilimumab in lung cancer. Measured with immunoSEQ multiplex PCR; TCRdb has only the in-frame clones, and not every one. The sample holds around 30,000 clones, over 80% seen once. The material was tumor tissue, obtained after neoadjuvant nivolumab, alone or with ipilimumab, at or shortly before surgery. All receptors come from an adult with non-small cell lung cancer.

The V and J genes are TRBV15 and TRBJ2-7; 7 bases fit TRBD1. J was trimmed by 2 bases and V by 0 bases; bases with no gene match: 1. Germline V gene data show CDR1 as LNHNV and CDR2 as YYDKDF (reference sequence). The CDR3 consists of 14 residues. DNA for the CDR3: TGTGCCACCAGCAGAGATGGGACAGCCTACGAGCAGTACTTC. Residues: CATSRDGTAYEQYF.

The rearrangement joins TRBV30 to TRBJ2-2; TRBD1 aligns across 7 bases. Germline V CDR1 and CDR2: GTSNPN, SVGIG (reference sequence). V gave up 3 bases and J gave up 2 bases; unmatched junction bases: 6. The CDR3 is made up of 15 amino acids. DNA of the CDR3: TGTGCCTGGAGGAGGGACAGTTTTAACACCGGGGAGCTGTTTTTT. Translated, it gives CAWRRDSFNTGELFF.

The CDR3 sequence: CASSLDYASYNEQFF. CDR3 in DNA: TGTGCCAGCAGCTTAGATTACGCTTCCTACAATGAGCAGTTCTTC. The chain has TRBV7-2 and TRBJ2-1, with D uncertain. V was trimmed by 1 base and J by 1 base, leaving 8 bases between them. The germline CDR1 and CDR2 sequences are SGHTA and FQGNSA. The CDR3 has 15 residues.

The CDR3 is CAWSGRSYEQYF. The CDR3 DNA reads TGTGCCTGGAGCGGTCGTTCCTACGAGCAGTACTTC. This chain links TRBV30 with TRBJ2-7; D remains unclear. Germline V gene sequence: CDR1 GTSNPN, CDR2 SVGIG (reference sequence). The CDR3 spans 12 residues. Trimming removed 3 bases from V and 1 base from J, with 7 bases in between.

This clone was recorded a few times. For the CDR3, the DNA is TGCGCCAGCAGCTTGGCCCCCCTAGCGGGGGATACCGGGGAGCTGTTTTTT. This translates into CASSLAPLAGDTGELFF. V and J are TRBV5-1 and TRBJ2-2; 10 positions match TRBD2. Looked up from germline, CDR1 is SGHRS and CDR2 is YFSETQ. CDR3 length: 17 amino acids. V gave up 0 bases and J gave up 5 bases; unmatched junction bases: 7.

The chain couples TRBV9 to TRBJ1-5; D ambiguous. There are 15 residues in the CDR3. With 0 bases removed from V and 3 bases from J, the gap between germline ends came to 10 bases. Germline V gene lookup returns CDR1 SGDLS and CDR2 YYNGEE. CDR3 sequence: CASSVEGRNNQPQHF. The DNA of the CDR3 is TGTGCCAGCAGCGTAGAAGGAAGGAACAATCAGCCCCAGCATTTT.

The chain links TRBV10-3 to TRBJ1-1; D possibly corresponds to TRBD1 (6 bases). The CDR3 contains 17 residues. V lost 0 bases, J lost 0 bases, and 14 bases lay in between. The V gene's germline CDR1 is ENHRY and CDR2 SYGVKD. CDR3 DNA: TGTGCCATCAGTGAGTCGGCGGACAGCCTCATGAACACTGAAGCTTTCTTT. Its translation is CAISESADSLMNTEAFF.

The CDR3 DNA is TGTGCCAGCAGCTCATCCTTACAGGGGGCCGAAACCTATGGCTACACCTTC. This encodes CASSSSLQGAETYGYTF. The chain recombines TRBV7-2 with TRBJ1-2, with 9 bases identical to TRBD1. In germline, CDR1 is SGHTA, CDR2 FQGNSA. Trimming at V came to 4 bases and at J to 4 bases, leaving 13 bases not matched to a gene. This CDR3 comprises 17 residues.

By sample share, this clone is medium-sized (0.01 to 0.1%). The chain carries TRBV7-9 and TRBJ1-2; D is uncertain. V dropped 1 base and J dropped 5 bases, with 14 bases sitting between them. The CDR3 length is 15 residues. Germline lookup yields CDR1 SEHNR and CDR2 FQNEAQ (reference sequence). CDR3 residues: CASSLVPGFLYGYTF. The CDR3, as DNA: TGTGCCAGCAGCTTAGTACCCGGATTTCTGTATGGCTACACCTTC.

The J gene is TRBJ2-2, the V gene TRBV15; no clear D. V dropped 0 bases and J dropped 3 bases, with 8 bases sitting between them. The CDR3 is 15 residues long. The germline CDR1 and CDR2 sequences are LNHNV and YYDKDF (reference sequence). The CDR3 is CATSREGRDTGELFF. The CDR3 coding sequence is TGTGCCACCAGCAGAGAGGGCCGAGACACCGGGGAGCTGTTTTTT.

The chain couples TRBV7-8 to TRBJ2-1, with D unresolved. The V gene lost 5 bases and the J gene lost 9 bases, with 8 bases spanning the gap. In germline, CDR1 is SGHVS, CDR2 FQNEAQ. The CDR3 has 11 residues. The CDR3 DNA follows: TGTGCCAGCAGCACCGGTAGTGAGCAGTTCTTC. Translated, it gives CASSTGSEQFF. Full variable domain (rest looked up from reference TRBV7-8 and TRBJ2-1): GAGVSQSPRYKVAKRGQDVALRCDPISGHVSLFWYQQALGQGPEFLTYFQNEAQLDKSGLPSDRFFAERPEGSVSTLKIQRTQQEDSAVYLCASSTGSEQFFGPGTRLTVL.

This clone has a single count. The gene calls are TRBV2 and TRBJ1-5; D not certain. V dropped 8 bases and J dropped 0 bases, with 11 bases sitting between them. Germline CDR1 reads SNHLY; CDR2 reads FYNNEI. This CDR3 is built from 14 residues. The CDR3 protein is CASGQVNSNQPQHF. Written as DNA, the CDR3 is TGTGCCAGCGGGCAGGTGAATAGCAATCAGCCCCAGCATTTT.

This clone turned up a few times. The chain has TRBV9 and TRBJ2-2, with no clear D. The germline V and J ends were trimmed by 6 bases and 3 bases, with 12 bases remaining between them. Per germline, CDR1 SGDLS and CDR2 YYNGEE. The CDR3 is 14 residues long. The CDR3 region has the DNA TGTGCCAGCACTCCAGTCGTAGACACCGGGGAGCTGTTTTTT. Its translation: CASTPVVDTGELFF.

The chain joins TRBV9 to TRBJ2-7; 8 nucleotides line up with TRBD1. The CDR3 contains 14 residues. V trimming: 2 bases; J trimming: 3 bases; junction bases outside the gene matches: 4. CDR1 is SGDLS and CDR2 is YYNGEE in the germline V gene. The CDR3 region is CASSVQQGDYEQYF. DNA of the CDR3: TGTGCCAGCAGCGTGCAACAGGGGGACTACGAGCAGTACTTC.

This rearrangement joins TRBV4-3 to TRBJ2-7, with 7 positions matching TRBD2. The CDR3 has 14 amino acids. In germline, CDR1 is LGHNA, CDR2 YSLEER. The ends lost 0 bases at V and 6 bases at J; junction bases unmatched: 5. CDR3 bases: TGCGCCAGCAGCCAAGACCCCACTAGCGCCGAGCAGTACTTC. Translating gives CASSQDPTSAEQYF.

CDR3 nucleotide sequence: TGTGCCAGCAGCCAAGGGGGGGGGAAAGCTTTCTTT. This sequence encodes CASSQGGGKAFF. V and J are TRBV14 and TRBJ1-1; the D gene is possibly TRBD1 (5 bases). V was shortened by 1 base and J by 9 bases, with 9 bases between the two germline ends. Germline V gives CDR1 SGHDN, CDR2 FVKESK. This CDR3 is 12 amino acids long. The full variable domain, its missing parts supplied by reference TRBV14 and TRBJ1-1, is EAGVTQFPSHSVIEKGQTVTLRCDPISGHDNLYWYRRVMGKEIKFLLHFVKESKQDESGMPNNRFLAERTGGTYSTLKVQPAELEDSGVYFCASSQGGGKAFFGQGTRLTVV.

As DNA, the CDR3 is TGTGCCAGCAGGGGAGATACGCAGTATTTT. Translation gives CASRGDTQYF. The chain is built from TRBV2 and TRBJ2-3; no clear D gene. The CDR3 contains 10 residues. The V and J ends lost 6 bases and 5 bases respectively, with 3 bases between them. Germline V gene lookup returns CDR1 SNHLY and CDR2 FYNNEI.

By proportion, this clone is medium-sized. This chain links TRBV7-8 with TRBJ2-7; 8 bases align to TRBD1. The V segment lost 4 bases and the J segment 5 bases; nucleotides outside the gene matches: 4. The germline gives CDR1 SGHVS, CDR2 FQNEAQ. The CDR3 sequence is 13 residues long. DNA for the CDR3: TGTGCCAGCAGCTCAGACAGGGGCGACGAGCAGTACTTC. Encoded protein: CASSSDRGDEQYF. The variable domain in full, completed from reference TRBV7-8 and TRBJ2-7, reads GAGVSQSPRYKVAKRGQDVALRCDPISGHVSLFWYQQALGQGPEFLTYFQNEAQLDKSGLPSDRFFAERPEGSVSTLKIQRTQQEDSAVYLCASSSDRGDEQYFGPGTRLTVT.